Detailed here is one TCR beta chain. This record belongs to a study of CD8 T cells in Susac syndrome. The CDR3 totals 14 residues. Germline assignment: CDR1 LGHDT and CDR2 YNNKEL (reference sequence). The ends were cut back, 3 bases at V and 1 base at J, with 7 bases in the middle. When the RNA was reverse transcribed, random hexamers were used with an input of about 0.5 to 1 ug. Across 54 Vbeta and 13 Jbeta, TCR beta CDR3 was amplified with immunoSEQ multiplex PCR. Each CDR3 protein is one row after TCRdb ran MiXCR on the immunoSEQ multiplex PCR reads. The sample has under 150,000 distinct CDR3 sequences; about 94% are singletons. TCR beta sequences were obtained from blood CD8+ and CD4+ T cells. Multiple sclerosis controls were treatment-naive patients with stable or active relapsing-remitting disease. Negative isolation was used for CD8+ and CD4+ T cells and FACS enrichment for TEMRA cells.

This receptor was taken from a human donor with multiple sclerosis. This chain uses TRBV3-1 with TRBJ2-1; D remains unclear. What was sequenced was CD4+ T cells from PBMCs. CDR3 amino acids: CASSQISSYNEQFF. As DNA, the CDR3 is TGTGCCAGCAGCCAGATTAGTTCCTACAATGAGCAGTTCTTC.